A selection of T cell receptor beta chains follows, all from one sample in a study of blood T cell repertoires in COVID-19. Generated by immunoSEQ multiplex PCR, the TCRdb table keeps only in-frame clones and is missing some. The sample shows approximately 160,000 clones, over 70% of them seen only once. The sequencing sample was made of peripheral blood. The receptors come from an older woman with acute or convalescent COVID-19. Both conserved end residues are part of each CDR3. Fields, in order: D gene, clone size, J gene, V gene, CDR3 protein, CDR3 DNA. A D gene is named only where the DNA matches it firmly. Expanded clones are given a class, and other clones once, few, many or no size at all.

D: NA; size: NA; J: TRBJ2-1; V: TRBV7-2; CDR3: CASSPGTSFYNEQFF; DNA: TGTGCCAGCAGCCCCGGGACTTCATTCTACAATGAGCAGTTCTTC
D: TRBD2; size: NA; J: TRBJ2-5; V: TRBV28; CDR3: CASSLSEAGGGQETQYF; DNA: TGTGCCAGCAGTTTGAGCGAAGCGGGGGGGGGCCAAGAGACCCAGTACTTC
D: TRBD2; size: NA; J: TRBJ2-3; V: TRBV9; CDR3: CASSTGAGWGTDTQYF; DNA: TGTGCCAGCAGCACGGGAGCGGGGTGGGGCACAGATACGCAGTATTTT
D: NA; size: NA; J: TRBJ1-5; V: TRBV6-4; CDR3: CASSESTGVQPQHF; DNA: TGTGCCAGCAGTGAATCTACAGGAGTTCAGCCCCAGCATTTT
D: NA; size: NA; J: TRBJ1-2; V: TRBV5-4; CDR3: CASRLSLQGRRGYTF; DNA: TGTGCCAGCAGACTATCCCTCCAGGGAAGAAGAGGCTACACCTTC
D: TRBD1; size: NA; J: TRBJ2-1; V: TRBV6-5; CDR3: CASSYGTGTLRWFF; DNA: TGTGCCAGCAGTTACGGGACAGGGACTCTTAGGTGGTTCTTC
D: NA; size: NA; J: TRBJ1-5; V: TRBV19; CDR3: CASITGTGGSNQPQHF; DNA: TGTGCCAGTATCACCGGCACCGGCGGTAGCAATCAGCCCCAGCATTTT
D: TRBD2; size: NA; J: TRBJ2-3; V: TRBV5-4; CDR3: CASSLMAGGADTQYF; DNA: TGTGCCAGCAGCTTGATGGCGGGGGGGGCAGATACGCAGTATTTT
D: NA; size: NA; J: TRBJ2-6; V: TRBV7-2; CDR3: CASTSQLQVPGANVLTF; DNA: TGTGCCAGCACCTCGCAGCTACAGGTCCCTGGGGCCAACGTCCTGACTTTC
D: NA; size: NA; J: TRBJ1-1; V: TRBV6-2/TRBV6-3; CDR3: CASSYSYSRAFF; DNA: TGTGCCAGCAGTTACTCTTATTCTAGAGCTTTCTTT
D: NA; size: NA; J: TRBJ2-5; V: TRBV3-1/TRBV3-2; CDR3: CASSQMLGETQYF; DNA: TGTGCCAGCAGCCAAATGCTCGGAGAGACCCAGTACTTC
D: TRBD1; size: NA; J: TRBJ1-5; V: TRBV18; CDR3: CASSRGTDQPQHF; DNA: TGTGCCAGCTCACGGGGGACAGATCAGCCCCAGCATTTT
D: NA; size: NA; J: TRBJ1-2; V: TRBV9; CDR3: CASSSPLMRANYGYTF; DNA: TGTGCCAGCAGCTCCCCTTTGATGAGGGCTAACTATGGCTACACCTTC
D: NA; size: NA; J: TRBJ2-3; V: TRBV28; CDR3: CASSFGAAAQTDTQYF; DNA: TGTGCCAGCAGTTTTGGAGCGGCAGCTCAGACAGATACGCAGTATTTT
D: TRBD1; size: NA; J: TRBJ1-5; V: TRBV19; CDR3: CASRPGQGMGNQPQHF; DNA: TGTGCCAGTAGACCCGGACAGGGGATGGGCAATCAGCCCCAGCATTTT
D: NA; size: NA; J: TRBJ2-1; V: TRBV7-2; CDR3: CASSLKTGIGNEQFF; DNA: TGTGCCAGCAGCTTAAAAACAGGGATAGGGAATGAGCAGTTCTTC
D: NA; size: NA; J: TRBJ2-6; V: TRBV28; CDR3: CASSWATDSYSGANVLTF; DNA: TGTGCCAGCAGTTGGGCCACGGACTCTTACTCTGGGGCCAACGTCCTGACTTTC
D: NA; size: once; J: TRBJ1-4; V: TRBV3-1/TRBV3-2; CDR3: CASSHLENEKLFF; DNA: TGTGCCAGCAGCCATTTAGAAAATGAAAAACTGTTTTTT
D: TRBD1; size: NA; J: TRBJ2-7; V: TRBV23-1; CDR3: CASSQSFRDRGPYEQYF; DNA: TGCGCCAGCAGTCAATCATTCCGGGACAGGGGCCCCTACGAGCAGTACTTC
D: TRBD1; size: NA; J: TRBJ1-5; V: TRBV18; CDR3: CASSPTGTNQPQHF; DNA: TGTGCCAGCTCACCGACAGGGACCAATCAGCCCCAGCATTTT
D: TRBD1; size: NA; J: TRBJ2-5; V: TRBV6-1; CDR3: CASSESWTGGWQKYF; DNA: TGTGCCAGCAGTGAAAGTTGGACAGGGGGCTGGCAAAAGTACTTC
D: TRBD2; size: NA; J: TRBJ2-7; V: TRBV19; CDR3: CASSRGGQPSYEQYF; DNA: TGTGCCAGTAGTCGGGGGGGCCAGCCCTCCTACGAGCAGTACTTC